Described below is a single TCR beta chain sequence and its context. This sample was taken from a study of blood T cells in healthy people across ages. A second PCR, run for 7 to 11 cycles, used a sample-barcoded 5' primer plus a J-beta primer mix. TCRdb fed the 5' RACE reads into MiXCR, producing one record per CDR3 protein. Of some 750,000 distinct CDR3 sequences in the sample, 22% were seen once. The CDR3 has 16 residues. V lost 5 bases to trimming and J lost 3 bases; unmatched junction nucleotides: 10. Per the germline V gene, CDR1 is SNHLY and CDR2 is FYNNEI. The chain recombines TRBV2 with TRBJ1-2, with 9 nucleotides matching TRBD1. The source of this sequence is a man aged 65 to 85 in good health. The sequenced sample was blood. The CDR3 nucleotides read TGTGCCAGCAGTATTTTCGTTGGGACAGGGTACTATGGCTACACCTTC. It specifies CASSIFVGTGYYGYTF.